Shown below are 32 T cell receptor beta chains from a single sample sequenced in a study of blood T cell repertoires in COVID-19. The repertoire was sequenced with immunoSEQ multiplex PCR; TCRdb's copy has only in-frame clones and lacks some. Of some 290,000 clones in the sample, roughly 90% were seen once. Sequencing was performed on peripheral blood. The receptors come from a woman in her forties with COVID-19, enrolled during active disease.

The chain employs TRBV28 and TRBJ2-2, with D possibly being TRBD1 (6 bases). CDR1 and CDR2 (germline): MDHEN, SYDVKM. This CDR3 has 12 amino acids. V was cut by 7 bases and J by 5 bases, with 8 bases left in between. As DNA, the CDR3 is TGTGCCAGCAAAGGGGGTACCGGGGAGCTGTTTTTT. Translating gives CASKGGTGELFF.

The chain carries TRBV27 and TRBJ1-5, with D uncertain. Between the trimmed V and J ends, which lost 4 bases and 2 bases, there was a span of 9 bases. From germline, CDR1 is MNHEY and CDR2 SMNVEV (reference sequence). The CDR3 totals 14 residues. As DNA, the CDR3 is TGTGCCAGCAGTTGGGGAGGAGGCAATCAGCCCCAGCATTTT. Protein: CASSWGGGNQPQHF.

This chain's CDR3 is CAWRKGGSNYGYTF. CDR3 nucleotide sequence: TGTGCCTGGAGAAAGGGAGGATCTAACTATGGCTACACCTTC. The rearrangement links TRBV30 to TRBJ1-2; unclear D gene. CDR3 length: 14 amino acids. Germline values: CDR1 GTSNPN, CDR2 SVGIG (reference sequence). Deletions cut 3 bases from V and 0 bases from J, with 11 bases between. The complete variable domain, with remaining parts taken from reference TRBV30 and TRBJ1-2, reads SQTIHQWPATLVQPVGSPLSLECTVEGTSNPNLYWYRQAAGRGLQLLFYSVGIGQISSEVPQNLSASRPQDRQFILSSKKLLLSDSGFYLCAWRKGGSNYGYTFGSGTRLTVV.

This chain uses TRBV19 with TRBJ1-5; TRBD1 aligns across 8 bases. Germline V lookup: CDR1 LNHDA, CDR2 SQIVND (reference sequence). V trimming: 0 bases; J trimming: 6 bases; junction bases outside the gene matches: 4. The CDR3 loop spans 15 amino acids. The CDR3 DNA is TGTGCCAGTAGTATAGATTGGACAGGGACTCAGCCCCAGCATTTT. It codes for CASSIDWTGTQPQHF.

This chain joins TRBV18 and TRBJ2-3, with 7 bases matching TRBD2. CDR1 KGHSH and CDR2 LQKENI come from the germline V gene. The CDR3 has 16 residues. Trimming cost V 3 bases and J 2 bases; bases outside gene matches: 8. The CDR3 region is CASSPLADRLTDTQYF. CDR3 coding DNA: TGTGCCAGCTCACCGCTAGCGGACCGACTCACAGATACGCAGTATTTT.

The chain is built from TRBV7-2 and TRBJ1-2; 7 bases line up with TRBD1. With 1 base clipped from V and 8 bases from J, the junction kept 10 bases outside the gene matches. The CDR3 is 15 residues long. The germline V gene encodes CDR1 SGHTA and CDR2 FQGNSA. The CDR3 coding sequence is TGTGCCAGCAGCTTAGGTCAGGGGGTCTTCCGCGGCTACACCTTC. Protein sequence: CASSLGQGVFRGYTF.

The rearrangement uses TRBV9 and TRBJ1-4; possible D gene TRBD1, 5 bases. The V gene lost 4 bases and the J gene lost 2 bases, with 12 bases spanning the gap. The CDR3 has 15 amino acids. Germline values: CDR1 SGDLS, CDR2 YYNGEE. The CDR3 is CASSTQGFTNEKLFF. The CDR3 coding sequence is TGTGCCAGCAGCACGCAGGGATTCACTAATGAAAAACTGTTTTTT.

The rearrangement joins TRBV7-2 to TRBJ2-1; possibly TRBD2 for D (5 bases). V was pared by 6 bases and J by 9 bases, with 24 bases between. The CDR3 runs 16 residues. Germline assignment: CDR1 SGHTA and CDR2 FQGNSA. The CDR3 protein is CASSQEARGYLSEQFF. As DNA, the CDR3 is TGTGCCAGCAGTCAAGAGGCACGGGGTTACCTTAGTGAGCAGTTCTTC.

This chain connects TRBV27 to TRBJ1-6, with D possibly being TRBD1 (5 bases). V was pared by 7 bases and J by 0 bases, with 16 bases between. The CDR3 has 17 residues. Germline CDR1 and CDR2: MNHEY and SMNVEV (reference sequence). The CDR3 protein is CASTQGYGHSYNSPLHF. CDR3 coding DNA: TGTGCCAGCACCCAGGGCTACGGGCACTCCTATAATTCACCCCTCCACTTT.

This chain connects TRBV5-1 to TRBJ2-1; possibly TRBD2 for D (7 bases). Trimming took 5 bases from V and 2 from J, leaving 20 bases between them. CDR3 size: 17 residues. Germline-derived CDR1 and CDR2 are SGHRS and YFSETQ. Here the CDR3 reads CASRYAKGEGAYNEQFF. CDR3 in DNA: TGCGCCAGCAGGTATGCCAAGGGGGAGGGGGCCTACAATGAGCAGTTCTTC.

This clone was seen a handful of times. Other DNA sequences in the sample encode the same CDR3. The rearrangement links TRBV5-1 to TRBJ1-2; D call uncertain. CDR3 length equals 13 residues. Trimming removed 0 bases from V and 8 bases from J, with 11 bases in between. Germline V lookup: CDR1 SGHRS, CDR2 YFSETQ. As DNA, the CDR3 is TGCGCCAGCAGCTTGGATGGCGGCGGCGGCTACACCTTC. Translation: CASSLDGGGGYTF.

The chain recombines TRBV9 with TRBJ2-2, with a possible D match to TRBD1 (5 bases). Germline V lookup: CDR1 SGDLS, CDR2 YYNGEE. Trimming took 4 bases from V and 7 from J, leaving 17 bases between them. This CDR3 has 15 residues. CDR3 nucleotides: TGTGCCAGCAGCCACCTCCAGGGTTTTGTCGGGGAGCTGTTTTTT. It translates to CASSHLQGFVGELFF.

The rearrangement joins TRBV7-2 to TRBJ1-1; maybe TRBD1 (6 bases). Germline lookup yields CDR1 SGHTA and CDR2 FQGNSA. Trimming removed 9 bases from V and 1 base from J, with 12 bases in between. This CDR3 region has 13 residues. CDR3 DNA sequence: TGTGCCAGTGGATCAGGGGCGAACACTGAAGCTTTCTTT. This gives the protein CASGSGANTEAFF.

The genes are TRBV2 and TRBJ2-3; 8 positions agree with TRBD2. V dropped 5 bases and J dropped 2; count of bases not matched to a gene: 3. Germline V gene lookup returns CDR1 SNHLY and CDR2 FYNNEI. This CDR3 region has 14 residues. For the CDR3, the DNA is TGTGCCAGCAGTCGGGGGGGGACCACAGATACGCAGTATTTT. It yields the protein CASSRGGTTDTQYF.

The chain recombines TRBV7-2 with TRBJ2-7; TRBD1 matches at 10 bases. Germline V CDR1 and CDR2: SGHTA, FQGNSA. The V gene end was trimmed by 1 base and the J gene end by 4 bases; junction bases not matched to a gene: 7. CDR3 length: 16 amino acids. CDR3 sequence: CASSLDTGQGMYEQYF. In DNA, the CDR3 is TGTGCCAGCAGCTTAGACACGGGACAGGGGATGTACGAGCAGTACTTC.

In its sample, this clone was seen a few times. The genes are TRBV19 and TRBJ1-6; TRBD1 might be the D (5 bases). The CDR3 consists of 13 residues. Trimming stripped 5 bases from V and 6 bases from J, with 8 bases between. Per the germline V gene, CDR1 is LNHDA and CDR2 is SQIVND (reference sequence). As DNA, the CDR3 is TGTGCCAGTAGTCCGACAGCTAATTCACCCCTCCACTTT. Amino acids: CASSPTANSPLHF.

As regards this clone: At the DNA level, this CDR3 is encoded by other sequences in the same sample as well. This chain connects TRBV18 to TRBJ1-6, with 9 bases lining up with TRBD1. Trimming removed 3 bases from V and 8 bases from J; junction bases left unmatched: 5. Looked up from germline, CDR1 is KGHSH and CDR2 is LQKENI. The CDR3 consists of 15 residues. CDR3 region: CASSPRTGDDSPLHF. The CDR3 coding sequence is TGTGCCAGCTCACCCCGGACAGGGGACGATTCACCCCTCCACTTT. Drawing the rest from reference TRBV18 and TRBJ1-6, the complete variable domain is NAGVMQNPRHLVRRRGQEARLRCSPMKGHSHVYWYRQLPEEGLKFMVYLQKENIIDESGMPKERFSAEFPKEGPSILRIQQVVRGDSAAYFCASSPRTGDDSPLHFGNGTRLTVT.

This clone was counted many times. The J gene is TRBJ2-7, the V gene TRBV28, with 8 positions matching TRBD2. This CDR3 region has 17 residues. Germline values: CDR1 MDHEN, CDR2 SYDVKM. V trimming: 5 bases; J trimming: 5 bases; junction bases outside the gene matches: 17. The CDR3 region has the DNA TGTGCCAGCAGTACCTCGGGGGGGTCAGGGGAAATGGACGAGCAGTACTTC. Protein: CASSTSGGSGEMDEQYF.

This clone was seen more than once but under ten times. V usage is TRBV5-1 and J usage is TRBJ1-1, with D possibly TRBD1 on 5 matching bases. The V gene lost 0 bases and the J gene lost 5 bases, with 14 bases spanning the gap. The CDR3 length is 15 residues. CDR1 and CDR2 (germline): SGHRS, YFSETQ. This chain's CDR3 is CASSLVQGPRTEAFF. The CDR3 coding sequence is TGCGCCAGCAGCTTGGTTCAGGGCCCACGGACTGAAGCTTTCTTT.

The V and J genes are TRBV6-5 and TRBJ1-1, with TRBD1 matching over 10 bases. The CDR3 is 15 amino acids. Trimming removed 2 bases from V and 5 bases from J; junction bases left unmatched: 5. Per germline, CDR1 MNHEY and CDR2 SVGAGI. The CDR3 DNA reads TGTGCCAGCAGTTACCCATCGGGACAGGGGACTGAAGCTTTCTTT. This sequence encodes CASSYPSGQGTEAFF.

The chain couples TRBV11-3 to TRBJ2-5; 7 nucleotides match TRBD1. The junction had 3 bases not matched to a gene; V was cut back by 5 bases and J by 3 bases. CDR1 and CDR2 (germline): SGHNT, YENEEA. The CDR3 has 13 amino acids. In DNA form, the CDR3 reads TGTGCCAGCAGCCGGGACAGTGAAGAGACCCAGTACTTC. Its translation: CASSRDSEETQYF.

The chain links TRBV30 to TRBJ2-5, with 8 bases fitting TRBD2. This CDR3 spans 12 amino acids. CDR1 and CDR2 from the germline V gene are GTSNPN and SVGIG (reference sequence). V lost 4 bases and J lost 4; bases outside the gene matches: 2. DNA for the CDR3: TGTGCCTGGATAGCGGGAAGAGAGACCCAGTACTTC. The encoded protein is CAWIAGRETQYF. The full variable domain, in which reference TRBV30 and TRBJ2-5 provide the parts outside the CDR3, is SQTIHQWPATLVQPVGSPLSLECTVEGTSNPNLYWYRQAAGRGLQLLFYSVGIGQISSEVPQNLSASRPQDRQFILSSKKLLLSDSGFYLCAWIAGRETQYFGPGTRLLVL.

J is TRBJ2-7 and V is TRBV10-2; the D is unclear. V was trimmed by 8 bases and J by 3 bases, leaving 8 bases between them. CDR1 and CDR2 from the germline V gene are WSHSY and SAAADI. This CDR3 has 11 amino acids. The DNA of the CDR3 is TGCGCCAGCGAGGCCGGCTACGAGCAGTACTTC. Protein: CASEAGYEQYF.

V usage is TRBV28 and J usage is TRBJ2-5; TRBD2 matches at 15 bases. J lost 6 bases, V lost 5 bases, and 7 bases had no gene match. The CDR3 contains 16 residues. The germline gives CDR1 MDHEN, CDR2 SYDVKM. In DNA form, the CDR3 reads TGTGCCAGCAGTCTGTGGACTAGCGGGGGGGCTAAGACCCAGTACTTC. It specifies CASSLWTSGGAKTQYF. Full variable domain (missing parts from reference TRBV28 and TRBJ2-5): DVKVTQSSRYLVKRTGEKVFLECVQDMDHENMFWYRQDPGLGLRLIYFSYDVKMKEKGDIPEGYSVSREKKERFSLILESASTNQTSMYLCASSLWTSGGAKTQYFGPGTRLLVL.

V and J are TRBV19 and TRBJ1-1, with 7 nucleotides matching TRBD1. The length of the CDR3 is 15 residues. The ends lost 4 bases at V and 5 bases at J; junction bases unmatched: 10. Germline V CDR1 and CDR2: LNHDA, SQIVND (reference sequence). The DNA of the CDR3 is TGTGCCAGTAGTAATAGGGGGCTTGAGGGGACTGAAGCTTTCTTT. Translating it yields CASSNRGLEGTEAFF.

This clone was detected once. This chain links TRBV7-8 with TRBJ2-1, with D perhaps matching TRBD2 (6 bases). The CDR3 runs to 14 residues. V was cut by 5 bases and J by 6 bases, with 14 bases left in between. Germline V lookup: CDR1 SGHVS, CDR2 FQNEAQ. For the CDR3, the DNA is TGTGCCAGCAGCCCCCGGGAGACTAGCAATGAGCAGTTCTTC. Translation: CASSPRETSNEQFF.

V usage is TRBV5-1 and J usage is TRBJ2-7, with 7 nucleotides matching TRBD1. CDR3 size: 15 residues. From germline, CDR1 is SGHRS and CDR2 YFSETQ. The ends lost 1 base at V and 7 bases at J; junction bases unmatched: 11. The DNA of the CDR3 is TGCGCCAGCAGCTTGACACAGGGGTTAGGATGGGAGCAGTACTTC. Translating gives CASSLTQGLGWEQYF.

This clone was picked up one time. The rearrangement links TRBV4-3 to TRBJ2-2; D gene ambiguous. The V end lost 1 base, the J end lost 4 bases, and 7 bases lay between the germline ends. Germline loops: CDR1 LGHNA, CDR2 YSLEER. The CDR3 extends over 14 amino acids. The CDR3 here is CASSQGRSTGELFF. For the CDR3, the DNA is TGCGCCAGCAGCCAAGGCAGGTCCACCGGGGAGCTGTTTTTT.

The rearrangement uses TRBV6-1 and TRBJ2-3; 8 nucleotides align to TRBD2. The germline V gene has CDR1 MNHNS and CDR2 SASEGT. CDR3 size: 16 residues. The junction had 13 bases not matched to a gene; V was cut back by 4 bases and J by 7 bases. CDR3 region: CASSGGTPAGGNTQYF. DNA of the CDR3: TGTGCCAGCAGTGGGGGGACTCCCGCGGGGGGTAATACGCAGTATTTT.

The rearrangement uses TRBV12-3 or TRBV12-4 and TRBJ1-3, with 7 bases that match TRBD1. Trimming cost V 10 bases and J 4 bases; bases outside gene matches: 1. The CDR3 runs 11 residues. This CDR3 reads CATGGGNTIYF. The CDR3 DNA is TGTGCCACAGGGGGAGGAAACACCATATATTTT.

This clone was counted a few times. V gene TRBV2 combines with J gene TRBJ1-5; D possibly corresponds to TRBD1 (6 bases). Germline V gives CDR1 SNHLY, CDR2 FYNNEI. Between the trimmed V and J ends, which lost 4 bases and 11 bases, there was a span of 12 bases. The CDR3 loop spans 12 amino acids. The CDR3 region has the DNA TGTGCCAGCAGTGCGGGACAACGGGCCCAGCATTTT. Translated: CASSAGQRAQHF.

This clone was seen only a few times. The chain recombines TRBV7-3 with TRBJ1-2; D possibly corresponds to TRBD1 (6 bases). V lost 5 bases, J lost 8 bases, and 15 bases lay in between. The V gene's germline CDR1 is SGHTA and CDR2 FQGTGA. CDR3 length: 13 amino acids. CDR3 amino acids: CASSQKTGYGYTF. In DNA form, the CDR3 reads TGTGCCAGCAGCCAAAAAACAGGGTACGGCTACACCTTC.